Sequencing of this T cell receptor beta chain was carried out in a study of blood T cell repertoires in COVID-19. Some clones are missing from TCRdb's copy, which holds only in-frame ones; the method was immunoSEQ multiplex PCR. The table has roughly 140,000 clones, 65% to 80% seen once. This TCR was recovered from a man aged 55-75 years with acute or convalescent COVID-19. Sequences were obtained from peripheral blood.

In DNA form, the CDR3 reads TGTGCCAGCAGCTTGGGGTTTGCTAGCGGCTCCCCTGAGCAGTACTTC. It yields the protein CASSLGFASGSPEQYF. The chain combines TRBV5-4 with TRBJ2-7, with 7 bases matching TRBD2. Germline-derived CDR1 and CDR2 are SGHNT and YYREEE (reference sequence). The junction had 13 bases not matched to a gene; V was cut back by 0 bases and J by 7 bases. The CDR3 runs to 16 residues.